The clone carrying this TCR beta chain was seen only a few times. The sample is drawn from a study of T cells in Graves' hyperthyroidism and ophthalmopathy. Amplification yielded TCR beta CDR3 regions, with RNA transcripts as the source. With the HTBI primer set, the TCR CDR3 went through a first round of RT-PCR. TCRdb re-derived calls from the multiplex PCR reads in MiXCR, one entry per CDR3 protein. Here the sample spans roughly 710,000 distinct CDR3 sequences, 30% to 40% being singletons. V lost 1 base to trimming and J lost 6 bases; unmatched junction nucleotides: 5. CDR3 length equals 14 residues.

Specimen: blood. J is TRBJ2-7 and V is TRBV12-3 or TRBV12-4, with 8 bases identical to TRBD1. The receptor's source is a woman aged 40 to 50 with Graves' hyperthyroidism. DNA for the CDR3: TGTGCCAGCAGTTTAGGGGACAGGAAAGTCGAGCAGTACTTC. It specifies CASSLGDRKVEQYF.